What follows are 18 T cell receptor beta chains derived from one specimen sequenced in a study of T cell changes during pregnancy in multiple sclerosis. Sequencing was performed with immunoSEQ multiplex PCR; in TCRdb, only in-frame clones are kept and a portion is missing. The sample records some 80,000 clones, roughly 90% being singletons. The sample in question was peripheral blood, obtained in the first trimester of pregnancy. The source is a female donor in good health, enrolled as a control in a pregnancy study.

The chain recombines TRBV2 with TRBJ2-7; the match to TRBD2 covers 9 bases. V trimming: 5 bases; J trimming: 2 bases; junction bases outside the gene matches: 4. In germline, CDR1 is SNHLY, CDR2 FYNNEI. This CDR3 comprises 14 residues. CDR3: CASSSSGVTYEQYF. The CDR3 nucleotides are TGTGCCAGCAGTTCTAGCGGGGTTACCTACGAGCAGTACTTC.

The chain recombines TRBV4-2 with TRBJ2-1; D remains unclear. Germline CDR1 LGHNA, CDR2 YNFKEQ. The CDR3 loop spans 15 amino acids. V was shortened by 0 bases and J by 4 bases, with 10 bases between the two germline ends. CDR3 residues: CASSQDGEEYNEQFF. CDR3 DNA sequence: TGTGCCAGCAGCCAAGATGGAGAAGAGTACAATGAGCAGTTCTTC.

The chain joins TRBV7-9 to TRBJ2-1; 9 bases fit TRBD2. The junction had 0 bases not matched to a gene; V was cut back by 1 base and J by 2 bases. The CDR3 loop spans 15 amino acids. The V gene's germline CDR1 is SEHNR and CDR2 FQNEAQ (reference sequence). In DNA, the CDR3 is TGTGCCAGCAGCTTAGGCGGGAGGGCCTACAATGAGCAGTTCTTC. Its protein is CASSLGGRAYNEQFF.

This sequence joins TRBV7-9 and TRBJ2-4; TRBD1 matches 8 bases. Germline V CDR1 and CDR2: SEHNR, FQNEAQ (reference sequence). The J segment lost 8 bases and the V segment lost 2 bases, leaving 5 bases of the junction unmatched. The CDR3 is made up of 14 amino acids. CDR3 sequence (DNA): TGTGCCAGCAGCTTATCGACAGGGGCAGACATTCAGTACTTC. Residues: CASSLSTGADIQYF.

The chain carries TRBV29-1 and TRBJ1-2, with D uncertain. The CDR3 extends over 11 amino acids. V was cut by 2 bases and J by 8 bases, with 9 bases left in between. Germline assignment: CDR1 SQVTM and CDR2 ANQGSEA. This chain's CDR3 is CSVESFGGYTF. DNA of the CDR3: TGCAGCGTTGAATCGTTTGGCGGCTACACCTTC.

V gene TRBV7-2 combines with J gene TRBJ2-1; TRBD2 is a possible D gene (6 bases). Germline V gene sequence: CDR1 SGHTA, CDR2 FQGNSA. CDR3 size: 13 residues. With 8 bases removed from V and 10 bases from J, the gap between germline ends came to 18 bases. This CDR3 reads CASGSWQSGEQFF. CDR3 sequence (DNA): TGTGCCAGCGGTTCCTGGCAAAGCGGGGAGCAGTTCTTC.

The chain joins TRBV21-1 to TRBJ1-1; TRBD1 is the table's D call, not checked against the DNA. TRBV21-1 has pseudogene status. There are 20 residues in the CDR3. The CDR3 loop reads CASSKVPSGTGQHPNTEAFF. As DNA, the CDR3 is TGTGCCAGCAGCAAAGTCCCTTCCGGGACAGGTCAACACCCGAACACTGAAGCTTTCTTT.

The chain employs TRBV11-2 and TRBJ2-7, with D possibly being TRBD1 (5 bases). V was shortened by 1 base and J by 2 bases, with 9 bases between the two germline ends. The CDR3 loop spans 14 amino acids. Germline loops: CDR1 SGHAT, CDR2 FQNNGV. In DNA, the CDR3 is TGTGCCAGCAGCTTAGGGCCAGGGCCCTACGAGCAGTACTTC. Protein: CASSLGPGPYEQYF.

This clone was detected only once. The CDR3 sequence is CASSFGRGYTEAFF. CDR3 nucleotide sequence: TGTGCCAGCAGTTTTGGCAGGGGATATACTGAAGCTTTCTTT. V usage is TRBV28 and J usage is TRBJ1-1; possibly TRBD1 for D (6 bases). V was trimmed by 3 bases and J by 5 bases, leaving 13 bases between them. The CDR3 loop spans 14 amino acids. Germline CDR1 reads MDHEN; CDR2 reads SYDVKM.

The chain employs TRBV7-2 and TRBJ1-2; TRBD1 matches 11 bases. V shed 6 bases and J 4 bases; nucleotides not matched to a gene: 7. CDR1 SGHTA and CDR2 FQGNSA come from the germline V gene. This CDR3 comprises 15 residues. This CDR3 reads CASRPGQGGFYGYTF. The CDR3 nucleotides read TGTGCCAGCAGGCCGGGACAGGGGGGATTCTATGGCTACACCTTC.

The chain couples TRBV20-1 to TRBJ2-5; 8 bases match TRBD1. Germline values: CDR1 DFQATT, CDR2 SNEGSKA (reference sequence). This CDR3 has 11 residues. The CDR3 reads CRTGVGETQYF. The CDR3 DNA sequence: TGCAGGACAGGGGTCGGGGAGACCCAGTACTTC.

The chain employs TRBV6-5 and TRBJ2-7; D call uncertain. The CDR3 sequence is 15 residues long. V was trimmed by 7 bases and J by 0 bases, leaving 16 bases between them. CDR1 and CDR2 (germline): MNHEY, SVGAGI. The CDR3 is CASTLVTPSSYEQYF. Here the CDR3 DNA reads TGTGCCAGCACCTTGGTCACCCCGAGCTCCTACGAGCAGTACTTC.

V usage is TRBV11-2 and J usage is TRBJ2-7; TRBD1 aligns across 7 bases. CDR1 is SGHAT, CDR2 FQNNGV, per germline. CDR3 length equals 15 residues. Trimming removed 5 bases from V and 3 bases from J; junction bases left unmatched: 10. The CDR3 DNA sequence: TGTGCCAGCAGCGAGGGGGCTAGGCGTCTCTACGAGCAGTACTTC. The encoded protein is CASSEGARRLYEQYF.

This chain joins TRBV5-1 and TRBJ2-5, with TRBD2 matching over 7 bases. Per the germline V gene, CDR1 is SGHRS and CDR2 is YFSETQ. The J segment lost 11 bases and the V segment lost 5 bases, leaving 6 bases of the junction unmatched. The CDR3 length is 11 residues. This CDR3 reads CASSWGGRQYF. For the CDR3, the DNA is TGCGCCAGCAGTTGGGGGGGTAGACAGTACTTC.

V usage is TRBV27 and J usage is TRBJ2-3; TRBD2 might be the D (6 bases). The CDR3 has 16 residues. V lost 5 bases and J lost 2, with 17 bases in between. Germline values: CDR1 MNHEY, CDR2 SMNVEV (reference sequence). CDR3 amino acids: CASSPQAWRDTDTQYF. CDR3 nucleotides: TGTGCCAGCAGTCCCCAGGCCTGGCGGGACACAGATACGCAGTATTTT.

This rearrangement joins TRBV6-4 to TRBJ1-5; 10 bases agree with TRBD1. Germline assignment: CDR1 MRHNA and CDR2 SNTAGT. The CDR3 contains 15 residues. After removal of 5 bases from V and 5 bases from J, the junction contained 6 bases not matched to a gene. This chain's CDR3 is CASSRDRGRDQPQHF. CDR3 in DNA: TGTGCCAGCAGTAGGGACAGGGGAAGGGATCAGCCCCAGCATTTT.

V is TRBV7-6 and J is TRBJ2-1, with D possibly matching TRBD2 (6 bases). CDR3 size: 12 residues. Germline CDR1 is SGHVS and CDR2 is FNYEAQ. The V gene lost 5 bases and the J gene lost 8 bases, with 10 bases spanning the gap. The chain's CDR3 is CASSGGLHEQFF. For the CDR3, the DNA is TGTGCCAGCAGCGGAGGGTTGCATGAGCAGTTCTTC.

The rearrangement uses TRBV5-1 and TRBJ1-4; possible D gene TRBD1, 6 bases. Germline V CDR1 and CDR2: SGHRS, YFSETQ. This CDR3 is built from 13 residues. Trimming shortened V by 1 base and J by 14 bases, and 15 bases separated the two germline ends. The CDR3 spells CASSLSRGKRLFF. CDR3 in DNA: TGCGCCAGCAGCTTGTCAAGGGGGAAAAGGCTGTTTTTT.